Included here is one T cell receptor beta chain sequence, with context. The antigen remains undetermined. V lost 3 bases to trimming and J lost 5 bases, with 14 bases between them. CDR1 LNHDA and CDR2 SQIVND come from the germline V gene (reference sequence). The CDR3 is 15 amino acids. The data originate from a study of CD8 T cells in Susac syndrome. Study details: Blood was drawn from Susac syndrome patients while they were therapy-naive, on corticosteroids, or on intravenous immunoglobulin alone.

Sequencing targeted TCR beta in T cells from blood (CD8+ and CD4+). RNA amounts of about 0.5 to 1 ug underwent reverse transcription with random hexamers. TCRdb passed the immunoSEQ multiplex PCR reads through MiXCR, listing each CDR3 protein once. The sample contains about 190,000 distinct CDR3 sequences, approximately 95% of which appear only once. Study-wide points: Acknowledgment was made by the study that its TCR sequencing and HLA analysis involved a relatively small number of individuals. The greatest CD8+ clonal expansion in Susac occurred in TEMRA cells and in active patients.

The clonotype comes from a human donor with Susac syndrome. V and J are TRBV19 and TRBJ2-1, with D possibly being TRBD2 (6 bases). Sequencing was performed on CD8+ T cells from PBMCs. CDR3 DNA sequence: TGTGCCAGTAGTATTGGGGATCGGGAGAACAATGAGCAGTTCTTC. It translates to CASSIGDRENNEQFF.